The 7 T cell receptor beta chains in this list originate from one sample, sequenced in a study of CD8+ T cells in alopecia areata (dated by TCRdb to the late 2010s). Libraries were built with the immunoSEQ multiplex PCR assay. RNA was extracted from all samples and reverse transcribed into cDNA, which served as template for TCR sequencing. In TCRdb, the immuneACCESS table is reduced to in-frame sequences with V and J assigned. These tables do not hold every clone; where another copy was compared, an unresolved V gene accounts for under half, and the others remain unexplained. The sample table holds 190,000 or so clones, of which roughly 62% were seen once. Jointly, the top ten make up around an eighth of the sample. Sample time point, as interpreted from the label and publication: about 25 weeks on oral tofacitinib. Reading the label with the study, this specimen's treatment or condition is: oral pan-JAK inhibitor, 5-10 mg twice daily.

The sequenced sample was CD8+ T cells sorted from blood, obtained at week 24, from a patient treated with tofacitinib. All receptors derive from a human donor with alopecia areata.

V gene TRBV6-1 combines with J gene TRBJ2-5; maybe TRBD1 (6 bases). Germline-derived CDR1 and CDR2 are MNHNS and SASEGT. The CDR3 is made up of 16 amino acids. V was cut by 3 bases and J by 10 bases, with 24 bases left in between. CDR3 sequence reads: CASSDPRDIQGDDQYF. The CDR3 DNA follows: TGTGCCAGCAGTGATCCCAGGGACATCCAAGGTGATGACCAGTACTTC.

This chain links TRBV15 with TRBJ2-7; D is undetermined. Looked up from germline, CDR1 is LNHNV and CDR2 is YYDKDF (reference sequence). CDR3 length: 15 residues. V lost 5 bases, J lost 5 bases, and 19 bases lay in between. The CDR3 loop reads CATSEYRPGIDEQYF. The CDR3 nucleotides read TGTGCCACCAGCGAGTATCGACCTGGAATCGACGAGCAGTACTTC.

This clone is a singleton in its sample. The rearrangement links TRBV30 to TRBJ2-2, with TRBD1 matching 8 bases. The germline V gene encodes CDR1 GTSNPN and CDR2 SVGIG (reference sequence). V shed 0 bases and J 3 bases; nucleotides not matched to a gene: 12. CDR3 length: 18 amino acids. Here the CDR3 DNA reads TGTGCCTGGAGTGTATCGGGACAGGATCTTTGGTACACCGGGGAGCTGTTTTTT. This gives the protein CAWSVSGQDLWYTGELFF.

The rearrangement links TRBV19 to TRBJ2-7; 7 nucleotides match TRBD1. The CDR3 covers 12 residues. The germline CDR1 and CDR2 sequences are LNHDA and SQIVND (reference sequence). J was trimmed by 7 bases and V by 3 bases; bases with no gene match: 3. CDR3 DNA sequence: TGTGCCAGTAGTATCTTGGGACAGGAGCAGTACTTC. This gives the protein CASSILGQEQYF. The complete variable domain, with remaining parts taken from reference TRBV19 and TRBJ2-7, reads DGGITQSPKYLFRKEGQNVTLSCEQNLNHDAMYWYRQDPGQGLRLIYYSQIVNDFQKGDIAEGYSVSREKKESFPLTVTSAQKNPTAFYLCASSILGQEQYFGPGTRLTVT.

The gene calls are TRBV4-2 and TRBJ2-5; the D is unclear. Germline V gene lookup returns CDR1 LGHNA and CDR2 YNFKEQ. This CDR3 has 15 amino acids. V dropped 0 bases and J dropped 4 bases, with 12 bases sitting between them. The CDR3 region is CASSQERLTGETQYF. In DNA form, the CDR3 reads TGTGCCAGCAGCCAAGAACGCTTAACGGGAGAGACCCAGTACTTC.

The CDR3 here is CASSLEPGSYEQYF. CDR3 in DNA: TGTGCCAGCAGCTTAGAGCCCGGCTCCTACGAGCAGTACTTC. The rearrangement uses TRBV7-2 and TRBJ2-7; no reliable D call. The ends were cut back, 1 base at V and 0 bases at J, with 7 bases in the middle. The germline CDR1 and CDR2 sequences are SGHTA and FQGNSA. The CDR3 contains 14 residues.

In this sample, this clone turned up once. The CDR3 DNA reads TGTGCCAGCAGTTGGACAGTCAACACCGGGGAGCTGTTTTTT. Residues: CASSWTVNTGELFF. This chain uses TRBV6-6 with TRBJ2-2; the D gene is possibly TRBD1 (6 bases). Per the germline V gene, CDR1 is MNHNY and CDR2 is SVGAGI (reference sequence). CDR3 length: 14 amino acids. The V end was cut by 4 bases, the J end by 2 bases, with 8 bases between.